Below, 19 T cell receptor beta chains from the same sample are listed, as sequenced in a study of glioma-infiltrating T cells after dendritic cell vaccination. Clones were read by immunoSEQ multiplex PCR, and TCRdb kept only the in-frame ones, dropping some. This sample yields more than 100,000 clones, of which roughly 76% are seen a single time; roughly 12% belongs to the top ten. Sequenced here: blood, sampled before dendritic cell vaccination. These receptors were taken from a human donor with glioblastoma.

This sequence joins TRBV30 and TRBJ2-7; TRBD2 matches 7 bases. V gave up 5 bases and J gave up 3 bases; unmatched junction bases: 1. The CDR3 runs to 11 residues. CDR1 and CDR2 (germline): GTSNPN, SVGIG (reference sequence). The CDR3 DNA sequence: TGTGCCTGGGAGCGGGGCTACGAGCAGTACTTC. Its translation: CAWERGYEQYF.

This clone was seen once. The chain combines TRBV7-3 with TRBJ2-5; perhaps TRBD1 as D (6 bases). CDR3 length equals 14 residues. The V and J ends lost 3 bases and 3 bases respectively, with 11 bases between them. CDR1 and CDR2 from the germline V gene are SGHTA and FQGTGA. The CDR3 DNA sequence: TGTGCCAGCAGCTTGGACAGCATCGAAGAGACCCAGTACTTC. Translation: CASSLDSIEETQYF.

The rearrangement joins TRBV29-1 to TRBJ1-2; D is perhaps TRBD1 (5 bases). The CDR3 covers 13 residues. Germline values: CDR1 SQVTM, CDR2 ANQGSEA. Trimming pared 7 bases from V and 2 bases from J, leaving 14 bases between. The CDR3 sequence is CSAAWEGNYGYTF. DNA for the CDR3: TGCAGCGCCGCTTGGGAGGGGAACTATGGCTACACCTTC. Filled out from reference TRBV29-1 and TRBJ1-2, the complete variable domain reads SAVISQKPSRDICQRGTSLTIQCQVDSQVTMMFWYRQQPGQSLTLIATANQGSEATYESGFVIDKFPISRPNLTFSTLTVSNMSPEDSSIYLCSAAWEGNYGYTFGSGTRLTVV.

The chain is built from TRBV5-1 and TRBJ1-1; TRBD1 matches at 8 bases. CDR1 is SGHRS, CDR2 YFSETQ, per germline. The J segment lost 1 base and the V segment lost 7 bases, leaving 9 bases of the junction unmatched. This CDR3 comprises 15 residues. The CDR3 region is CASRHYDRGNTEAFF. The CDR3 bases are TGCGCCAGCCGACACTACGACAGGGGGAACACTGAAGCTTTCTTT.

The rearrangement links TRBV19 to TRBJ2-3; TRBD2 agrees at 11 bases. This CDR3 region has 14 residues. V lost 8 bases, J lost 5 bases, and 6 bases stayed unmatched. In germline, CDR1 is LNHDA, CDR2 SQIVND (reference sequence). CDR3 residues: CASGTSGGRDTQYF. The CDR3 bases are TGTGCCAGTGGTACTAGCGGGGGAAGAGATACGCAGTATTTT. Based on the CDR3 plus reference TRBV19 and TRBJ2-3, the full variable domain is DGGITQSPKYLFRKEGQNVTLSCEQNLNHDAMYWYRQDPGQGLRLIYYSQIVNDFQKGDIAEGYSVSREKKESFPLTVTSAQKNPTAFYLCASGTSGGRDTQYFGPGTRLTVL.

CDR3 nucleotide sequence: TGCGCCAGCAGCCAAGCCCTGGGGCAGGGAAAAGCTTTCTTT. Residues: CASSQALGQGKAFF. The rearrangement uses TRBV4-1 and TRBJ1-1; D is possibly TRBD1 (5 bases). The germline V gene has CDR1 MGHRA and CDR2 YSYEKL. V shed 1 base and J shed 9 bases, with 15 bases lying between them. CDR3 length: 14 residues.

The chain couples TRBV19 to TRBJ1-5; the D is unclear. Germline values: CDR1 LNHDA, CDR2 SQIVND (reference sequence). The CDR3 runs to 14 residues. Trimming cost V 6 bases and J 1 base, with 10 bases left between them. The CDR3 region is CASRVKRSNQPQHF. For the CDR3, the DNA is TGTGCCAGTAGGGTCAAACGGAGCAATCAGCCCCAGCATTTT.

The rearrangement links TRBV5-6 to TRBJ1-2; 9 bases line up with TRBD1. Looked up from germline, CDR1 is SGHDT and CDR2 is YYEEEE. CDR3 length: 13 residues. V trimming: 5 bases; J trimming: 8 bases; junction bases outside the gene matches: 7. The CDR3 DNA reads as TGTGCCAGCAGACCCACAGGGGGCGAAGGCTACACCTTC. Translated, it gives CASRPTGGEGYTF.

The chain employs TRBV7-2 and TRBJ2-5; 8 bases match TRBD2. The J call may not be correct, given that the DNA end is closer to TRBJ2-7. The CDR3 is made up of 15 amino acids. Germline CDR1 is SGHTA and CDR2 is FQGNSA. CDR3 bases: TGTGCCAGCAGCTTGATGGGACTAGAGAACCACGAGCAGTACTTC. Encoded protein: CASSLMGLENHEQYF.

This chain joins TRBV5-6 and TRBJ1-2; 8 bases align to TRBD1. Trimming took 0 bases from V and 8 from J; bases not matched to a gene: 9. The CDR3 covers 15 residues. Germline CDR1 and CDR2: SGHDT and YYEEEE. The CDR3 nucleotides read TGTGCCAGCAGCTTGGAGGACAGGGCCTCTGGGGGCTACACCTTC. Its translation: CASSLEDRASGGYTF.

V and J are TRBV4-2 and TRBJ2-5; 12 nucleotides match TRBD2. This CDR3 is built from 16 residues. V trimming: 1 base; J trimming: 5 bases; junction bases outside the gene matches: 5. Germline loops: CDR1 LGHNA, CDR2 YNFKEQ. The CDR3 DNA reads TGTGCCAGCAGCCAAGGAGGACTAGCGGGGTCGGAGACCCAGTACTTC. Its translation is CASSQGGLAGSETQYF.

This clone was observed a single time. V and J are TRBV5-6 and TRBJ2-3, with a possible D match to TRBD1 (6 bases). Germline CDR1 SGHDT, CDR2 YYEEEE. Trimming took off 4 bases at V and 0 bases at J, with 9 bases between the two ends. The CDR3 totals 14 residues. CDR3 loop: CASSGTGSTDTQYF. CDR3 sequence (DNA): TGTGCCAGCAGCGGTACAGGGAGCACAGATACGCAGTATTTT.

V usage is TRBV30 and J usage is TRBJ1-2; D uncertain. The CDR3 loop spans 12 amino acids. Trimming cost V 0 bases and J 8 bases, with 10 bases left between them. Per germline, CDR1 GTSNPN and CDR2 SVGIG (reference sequence). CDR3 sequence reads: CAWSVSGGGYTF. The CDR3 bases are TGTGCCTGGAGTGTATCAGGAGGCGGCTACACCTTC.

CDR3 region: CAWSSAGGGYTF. DNA of the CDR3: TGTGCCTGGAGTTCAGCAGGGGGAGGCTACACCTTC. The V and J genes are TRBV30 and TRBJ1-2; TRBD1 aligns across 7 bases. The V gene's germline CDR1 is GTSNPN and CDR2 SVGIG (reference sequence). V trimming: 2 bases; J trimming: 8 bases; junction bases outside the gene matches: 5. The CDR3 loop spans 12 amino acids.

The CDR3 coding sequence is TGTGCCAGCGCCCTTCTGGGGGCGCACTCAGAGACCCAGTACTTC. Encoded protein: CASALLGAHSETQYF. V gene TRBV2 combines with J gene TRBJ2-5, with a weak D call TRBD1 (6 bases). V dropped 8 bases and J dropped 4 bases, with 20 bases sitting between them. Germline loops: CDR1 SNHLY, CDR2 FYNNEI. The CDR3 totals 15 residues.

This chain links TRBV27 with TRBJ2-7, with 7 bases lining up with TRBD1. V trimming: 3 bases; J trimming: 1 base; junction bases outside the gene matches: 3. The CDR3 consists of 14 residues. Germline values: CDR1 MNHEY, CDR2 SMNVEV (reference sequence). CDR3 nucleotides: TGTGCCAGCAGTTTTTCGGGACAGTCCTACGAGCAGTACTTC. Its translation is CASSFSGQSYEQYF.

The chain combines TRBV5-1 with TRBJ2-7, with 9 bases matching TRBD1. This CDR3 contains 14 residues. CDR1 SGHRS and CDR2 YFSETQ come from the germline V gene. Trimming removed 4 bases from V and 5 bases from J; junction bases left unmatched: 7. The CDR3 loop is CASSPGDRADEQYF. In DNA form, the CDR3 reads TGCGCCAGCAGCCCGGGGGACAGGGCCGACGAGCAGTACTTC.

This clone was detected only a few times. The rearrangement uses TRBV6-1 and TRBJ1-3; D not resolved. Trimming stripped 5 bases from V and 0 bases from J, with 8 bases between. The germline CDR1 and CDR2 sequences are MNHNS and SASEGT. CDR3 length equals 14 residues. Here the CDR3 reads CASSREISGNTIYF. The DNA of the CDR3 is TGTGCCAGCAGTCGGGAGATCTCTGGAAACACCATATATTTT.

The V gene is TRBV13, the J gene TRBJ2-7, with D perhaps matching TRBD2 (6 bases). Germline CDR1 reads PRHDT; CDR2 reads FYEKMQ (reference sequence). This CDR3 contains 15 residues. Trimming stripped 6 bases from V and 2 bases from J, with 17 bases between. This chain's CDR3 is CASSEVTGDPYEQYF. As DNA, the CDR3 is TGTGCCAGCAGTGAAGTTACGGGGGATCCCTACGAGCAGTACTTC.